Listed below are T cell receptor beta chains from one sample, sequenced in a study of shared clonotypes between healthy human individuals. Sequencing was performed with immunoSEQ multiplex PCR; in TCRdb, only in-frame clones are kept and a portion is missing. Among fewer than 500,000 clones listed, 75% to 80% were seen once. The sequencing input was PBMCs. Receptors originate from a middle-aged woman in good health. Some clones in this sample may be carry-over from other donors' samples. Both conserved end residues are part of each CDR3. D genes are given only for firm matches. Where a row states a size, it is once, few, many or the class of an expanded clone; other rows omit it.

d_gene	v_gene	j_gene	abundance	CDR3nt	CDR3aa
TRBD2	TRBV5-1	TRBJ2-1	NA	TGCGCCAGCAGCTTGTTTTCTAGCGGGAGGTCTTCCTACAATGAGCAGTTCTTC	CASSLFSSGRSSYNEQFF
NA	TRBV2	TRBJ1-5	NA	TGTGCCAGCACCGTCTTACGGGGGGATCAGCCCCAGCATTTT	CASTVLRGDQPQHF
NA	TRBV10-3	TRBJ2-7	NA	TGTGCCATCAGTGAGTCAGGAGAATCCTACGAGCAGTACTTC	CAISESGESYEQYF
NA	TRBV7-9	TRBJ2-7	once	TGTGCCAGCAGCTTAACGGGGCGGCCTTTCTACGAGCAGTACTTC	CASSLTGRPFYEQYF
NA	TRBV5-1	TRBJ1-2	NA	TGCGCCAGCAGCTTGGCGGGGGGTAGTCCGAACTATGGCTACACCTTC	CASSLAGGSPNYGYTF
NA	TRBV7-2	TRBJ2-7	many	TGTGCCAGCAGCCCACGGGACACAAACTACGAGCAGTACTTC	CASSPRDTNYEQYF
NA	TRBV11-2	TRBJ2-7	NA	TGTGCCAGCAGCCTCCAATCAGGGACCTACGAGCAGTACTTC	CASSLQSGTYEQYF
NA	TRBV7-9	TRBJ2-3	NA	TGTGCCAGCAGCGTAGGGACACCCGGCGAGGTTCCGCAGTATTTT	CASSVGTPGEVPQYF
NA	TRBV10-3	TRBJ1-5	NA	TGTGCCACCGGGGGAGTTTATCAGCCCCAGCATTTT	CATGGVYQPQHF
NA	TRBV7-9	TRBJ2-5	NA	TGTGCCAGCAGCTTCCGACTTCCCGATCGGGAGACCCAGTACTTC	CASSFRLPDRETQYF
NA	TRBV7-2	TRBJ2-5	NA	TGTGCCAGCAGCTTTAACCGGGACGAGACCCAGTACTTC	CASSFNRDETQYF
TRBD2	TRBV7-2	TRBJ2-1	NA	TGTGCCAGCAGCCTTTCAGGCGGGAGCTCCTACAATGAGCAGTTCTTC	CASSLSGGSSYNEQFF
NA	TRBV11-2	TRBJ2-5	NA	TGTGCCAGCAGCCCGGAAATCTGGGGACGCGCCAGTCTGGGGACCCAGTACTTC	CASSPEIWGRASLGTQYF
NA	TRBV7-2	TRBJ2-7	NA	TGTGCCAGCAGCTTAAGGGGCATGGGTTCCTACGAGCAGTACTTC	CASSLRGMGSYEQYF
NA	TRBV10-3	TRBJ2-5	once	TGTGCCATCAGACAGGGCTTCGGGGAGACCCAGTACTTC	CAIRQGFGETQYF
NA	TRBV11-2	TRBJ2-7	NA	TGTGCCAGCAGCTTGGGGGGATTTGGGCGCGAGCAGTACTTC	CASSLGGFGREQYF
NA	TRBV4-3	TRBJ2-7	once	TGCGCCAGCAGCCAAGATCCGACAGTCTACGAGCAGTACTTC	CASSQDPTVYEQYF
NA	TRBV18	TRBJ2-6	NA	TGTGCCAGCTCCGAGACTGGGATAGTCTCTGGGGCCAACGTCCTGACTTTC	CASSETGIVSGANVLTF
NA	TRBV30	TRBJ2-7	NA	TGTGCCTGGAGCGACCCCTCCGGTTCAAGAGGGGAGCAGTACTTC	CAWSDPSGSRGEQYF
NA	TRBV11-2	TRBJ2-2	NA	TGTGCCAGCAGCTTTTTTTCCGGGGAGCTGTTTTTT	CASSFFSGELFF
NA	TRBV4-2	TRBJ1-2	NA	TGTGCCAGCAGCCAAGATCTCAGGGCTGGCTACACCTTC	CASSQDLRAGYTF
TRBD1	TRBV7-7	TRBJ2-1	NA	TGTGCCAGCAGCTTAGGACAGGGGTCCCCGAGCTCCTACAATGAGCAGTTCTTC	CASSLGQGSPSSYNEQFF
NA	TRBV4-1	TRBJ2-3	NA	TGCGCCAGCAGCCAAGGCCGGTTGGGTCGCACAGATACGCAGTATTTT	CASSQGRLGRTDTQYF
TRBD1	TRBV28	TRBJ1-4	NA	TGTGCCAGCAGCACAGACAGGGGTGAAAAACTGTTTTTT	CASSTDRGEKLFF
NA	TRBV6-1	TRBJ2-7	NA	TGTGCCAGCAGTCCAATCGAATACGAGCAGTACTTC	CASSPIEYEQYF
TRBD1	TRBV5-5	TRBJ2-7	NA	TGTGCCAGCAGCTCCCAGACCCGGGACAGGGGGCGGGAGCAGTACTTC	CASSSQTRDRGREQYF
NA	TRBV11-2	TRBJ2-5	once	TGTGCCAGCAGCTTAGGGGGGGGCAGCAAGACCCAGTACTTC	CASSLGGGSKTQYF
NA	TRBV9	TRBJ1-5	NA	TGTGCCTCCTGGGAGGACCATCAGCCCCAGCATTTT	CASWEDHQPQHF
TRBD1	TRBV28	TRBJ1-5	NA	TGTGCCAGCAGTAACTACAGGGGCGATCGCAATCAGCCCCAGCATTTT	CASSNYRGDRNQPQHF